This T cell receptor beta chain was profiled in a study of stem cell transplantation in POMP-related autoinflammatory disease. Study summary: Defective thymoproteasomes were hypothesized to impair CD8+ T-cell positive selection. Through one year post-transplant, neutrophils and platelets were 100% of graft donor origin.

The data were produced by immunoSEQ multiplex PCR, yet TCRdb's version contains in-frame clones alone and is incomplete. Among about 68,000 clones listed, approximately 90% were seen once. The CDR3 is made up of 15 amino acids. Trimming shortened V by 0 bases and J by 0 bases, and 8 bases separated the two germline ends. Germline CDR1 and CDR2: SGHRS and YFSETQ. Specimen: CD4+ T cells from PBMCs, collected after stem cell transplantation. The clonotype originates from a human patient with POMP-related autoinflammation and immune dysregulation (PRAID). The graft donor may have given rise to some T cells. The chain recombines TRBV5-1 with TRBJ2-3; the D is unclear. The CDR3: CASSLDGSSTDTQYF. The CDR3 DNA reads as TGCGCCAGCAGCTTGGACGGGTCTAGCACAGATACGCAGTATTTT. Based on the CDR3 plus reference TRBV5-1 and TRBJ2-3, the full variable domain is KAGVTQTPRYLIKTRGQQVTLSCSPISGHRSVSWYQQTPGQGLQFLFEYFSETQRNKGNFPGRFSGRQFSNSRSEMNVSTLELGDSALYLCASSLDGSSTDTQYFGPGTRLTVL.